This TCR beta chain was identified in a study of blood T cell repertoires in COVID-19 (dated by TCRdb to about 2020). A note on the overall study: Collaborator samples came from the United States, Italy and Spain and covered acute and convalescent phases of COVID-19. The dataset comprised deeply sampled blood TCRbeta repertoires from subjects exposed to, actively infected with, or recovered from COVID-19. The repertoires were made available in a free public database intended to serve as a resource for research on the immune response to SARS-CoV-2. The samples were drawn from two sources: the first 160 participants of the ongoing ImmuneRACE study, and fewer than 1,500 subjects contributed by 6 global collaborators. The prospective study material was composed of cDNA or gDNA derived from T cells, B-cell-depleted T cells, or PBMCs. HLA class I and class II types, where available, came from metadata supplied by the sample provider rather than from assay-based typing. The sample metadata nearly always contained a de-identified subject ID, COVID-19 status, age in years and sex. The paper's findings and limits, for the study overall: Clinical and demographic metadata were provided uncurated, with the amount varying by source and participant.

The immunoSEQ Assay, a bias-controlled multiplex PCR, was used to amplify TCRbeta CDR3 regions from genomic DNA. On the study's bioinformatics: Within the assay, amplification of reference gene primers was used to estimate how many nucleated cells each sample contained. To quantify the absolute abundance of each unique TCRbeta CDR3 rearrangement, sequence reads were collapsed and filtered. Productive Simpson clonality was computed per sample as the square root of Simpson's diversity index over productive rearrangements. Held by TCRdb, this immuneACCESS table contains in-frame sequences only and omits some clones. Under half of the omission traces to an unresolved V gene where checked; the cause of the rest is unknown. V and J calls and clone size are given by that table; D and trimming were obtained from the DNA. Within this sample are 200,000 to 250,000 clones, with roughly nine tenths of them counted one time only. The ten largest clonotypes hold approximately 12% of the sample.

Remarks on this clone: No antigen is known for it. No base qualities exist here, and no much larger clone lies one base off it.

Samples from volunteer blood donors who had recovered from COVID-19 were contributed by a second Seattle source. Whole blood was collected in K2EDTA tubes by collaborating institutions according to the institutions' own protocols. For TCRbeta analysis, collaborators shipped samples as frozen whole blood, isolated PBMCs, or DNA extracted from either of those sample types. The CDR3 goes from the cysteine to the phenylalanine over 16 residues. Kept here is only the CDR3 DNA, which spans 48 bases and is read in frame from base 1. The V end gives up 0 bases and the J end 6 bases, leaving 10 bases in the junction not matched to a gene. For CDR1 and CDR2, the germline V gene lists SNHLY and FYNNEI.

The clonotype was recovered from a woman aged 18-29 years who had recovered from COVID-19. The chain is encoded by TRBV2 joined to TRBJ2-7; TRBD2 lines up with 8 middle nucleotides. Sequencing was carried out using peripheral blood. The sequence in DNA is TGTGCCAGCAGTGAAGCGCTTTATACGGGAGGGAGCGAGCAGTACTTC. Its amino acids are CASSEALYTGGSEQYF.